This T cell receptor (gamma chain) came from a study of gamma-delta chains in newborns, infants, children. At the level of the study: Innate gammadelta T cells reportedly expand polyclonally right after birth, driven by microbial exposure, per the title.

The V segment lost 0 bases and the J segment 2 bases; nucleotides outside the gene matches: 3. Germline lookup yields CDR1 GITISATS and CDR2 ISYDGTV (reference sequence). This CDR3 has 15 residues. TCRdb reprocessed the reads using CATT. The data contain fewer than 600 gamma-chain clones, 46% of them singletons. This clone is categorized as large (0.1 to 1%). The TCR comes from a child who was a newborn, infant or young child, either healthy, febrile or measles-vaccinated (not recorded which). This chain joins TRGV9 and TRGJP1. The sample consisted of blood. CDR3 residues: CALWEVTTTGWFKIF. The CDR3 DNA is TGTGCCTTGTGGGAGGTGACGACCACTGGTTGGTTCAAGATATTT.